Below are 25 T cell receptor beta chains sequenced from a single sample in a study of OX40 agonist ivuxolimab in advanced cancers. Only in-frame clones appear in the TCRdb table, and some are missing; sequencing was by immunoSEQ multiplex PCR. The sample includes fewer than 80,000 clones, 91% seen only once; the top ten take roughly 5.1%. Sequencing used CD4+ or CD8+ T cells sorted from blood, obtained in a trial of the OX40 agonist ivuxolimab. These receptors were collected from an adult with an advanced solid tumor such as melanoma, head and neck, liver or kidney cancer.

The rearrangement joins TRBV19 to TRBJ1-5; D is unresolved. The CDR3 covers 12 residues. V was pared by 5 bases and J by 7 bases, with 9 bases between. Germline CDR1 reads LNHDA; CDR2 reads SQIVND (reference sequence). The chain's CDR3 is CASSPLKQPQHF. CDR3 DNA sequence: TGTGCCAGTAGTCCCCTCAAACAGCCCCAGCATTTT.

This clone came up once. The rearrangement joins TRBV6-5 to TRBJ1-1; D gene uncertain. The V end was cut by 0 bases, the J end by 8 bases, with 13 bases between. Germline V CDR1 and CDR2: MNHEY, SVGAGI. This CDR3 has 14 residues. In nucleotides, the CDR3 is TGTGCCAGCAGTTACTCTAGGCAGAGGATAGAAGCTTTCTTT. It translates to CASSYSRQRIEAFF.

The chain joins TRBV5-1 to TRBJ1-1; D gene ambiguous. This CDR3 region has 14 residues. Per germline, CDR1 SGHRS and CDR2 YFSETQ. Between the trimmed V and J ends, which lost 0 bases and 4 bases, there was a span of 10 bases. CDR3 loop: CASSLAGGLTEAFF. The CDR3 nucleotides read TGCGCCAGCAGCTTGGCAGGAGGCCTCACTGAAGCTTTCTTT.

The V and J genes are TRBV5-5 and TRBJ2-5; D uncertain. CDR1 and CDR2 from the germline V gene are SGHKS and YYEKEE (reference sequence). The CDR3 sequence is 13 residues long. The V gene lost 6 bases and the J gene lost 2 bases, with 11 bases spanning the gap. CDR3 sequence reads: CASTKAAQETQYF. CDR3 nucleotide sequence: TGTGCCAGCACCAAGGCAGCACAAGAGACCCAGTACTTC.

This clone has only a few counts. The CDR3 nucleotides are TGTGCCAGCAGCTATAACAACCTGACTAGCGGGAGTATGCAGTTCTTC. Translation gives CASSYNNLTSGSMQFF. The chain is built from TRBV7-9 and TRBJ2-1, with TRBD2 matching over 12 bases. Per the germline V gene, CDR1 is SEHNR and CDR2 is FQNEAQ (reference sequence). With V trimmed by 4 bases and J by 12 bases, 13 bases remained unmatched. CDR3 length: 16 residues.

The chain recombines TRBV27 with TRBJ2-5, with D unresolved. This CDR3 has 13 amino acids. V shed 2 bases and J shed 5 bases, with 9 bases lying between them. Germline V CDR1 and CDR2: MNHEY, SMNVEV (reference sequence). CDR3 nucleotides: TGTGCCAGCAGTTTAAGGAAGAGGGAGACCCAGTACTTC. It encodes CASSLRKRETQYF.

The genes are TRBV6-5 and TRBJ2-1; maybe TRBD2 (6 bases). CDR1 and CDR2 (germline): MNHEY, SVGAGI. The CDR3 sequence is 13 residues long. V dropped 6 bases and J dropped 10 bases, with 16 bases sitting between them. The CDR3 region is CASSFTTSHEQFF. The DNA for the CDR3 is TGTGCCAGCAGCTTCACAACTAGCCACGAGCAGTTCTTC.

The genes are TRBV15 and TRBJ2-5, with a tentative D call TRBD2 (5 bases). This CDR3 spans 15 amino acids. Germline V CDR1 and CDR2: LNHNV, YYDKDF (reference sequence). V lost 0 bases, J lost 1 base, and 9 bases lay in between. The chain's CDR3 is CATSRDHGIQETQYF. The CDR3 DNA sequence: TGTGCCACCAGCAGAGATCACGGGATCCAAGAGACCCAGTACTTC.

The chain employs TRBV21-1 and TRBJ1-5. TRBV21-1 has pseudogene status. The CDR3 sequence is 12 residues long. CDR3 residues: CASSKRRKPQHF. The CDR3 bases are TGTGCCAGCAGCAAGAGACGGAAGCCCCAGCATTTT.

The chain uses TRBV6-1 and TRBJ2-7; D gene ambiguous. Germline CDR1 MNHNS, CDR2 SASEGT. V was trimmed by 3 bases and J by 4 bases, leaving 10 bases between them. CDR3 size: 13 residues. The CDR3 loop is CASSDLGPYEQYF. CDR3 coding DNA: TGTGCCAGCAGTGATTTGGGTCCATACGAGCAGTACTTC.

V is TRBV11-1 and J is TRBJ1-6; TRBD1 aligns across 9 bases. V was clipped by 6 bases and J by 9 bases; unmatched bases: 9. The CDR3 totals 15 residues. In germline, CDR1 is SGHAT, CDR2 FQDESV (reference sequence). Here the CDR3 reads CASRDTGTGRSPLHF. The CDR3 DNA follows: TGTGCCAGCAGGGATACCGGGACAGGGCGTTCACCCCTCCACTTT. The full variable domain, in which reference TRBV11-1 and TRBJ1-6 provide the parts outside the CDR3, is EAEVAQSPRYKITEKSQAVAFWCDPISGHATLYWYRQILGQGPELLVQFQDESVVDDSQLPKDRFSAERLKGVDSTLKIQPAELGDSAMYLCASRDTGTGRSPLHFGNGTRLTVT.

The chain joins TRBV2 to TRBJ1-1, with a weak D call TRBD1 (6 bases). The CDR3 extends over 16 amino acids. Per germline, CDR1 SNHLY and CDR2 FYNNEI. V was pared by 2 bases and J by 7 bases, with 20 bases between. The CDR3 reads CASSERGGLSPNEAFF. The DNA of the CDR3 is TGTGCCAGCAGTGAAAGGGGGGGTCTATCACCGAATGAAGCTTTCTTT.

This clone was counted once. The V call is TRBV2, the J call TRBJ1-5; D remains ambiguous. V was shortened by 2 bases and J by 4 bases, with 9 bases between the two germline ends. The CDR3 contains 14 residues. The germline V gene encodes CDR1 SNHLY and CDR2 FYNNEI. The CDR3: CASSELGLNQPQHF. For the CDR3, the DNA is TGTGCCAGCAGTGAATTAGGGTTGAATCAGCCCCAGCATTTT.

The chain carries TRBV27 and TRBJ1-1; unclear D gene. V shed 2 bases and J shed 4 bases, with 11 bases lying between them. The germline V gene has CDR1 MNHEY and CDR2 SMNVEV (reference sequence). This CDR3 is 14 amino acids long. CDR3 in amino acids: CASSLTTIGTEAFF. CDR3 DNA: TGTGCCAGCAGTTTAACCACAATCGGCACTGAAGCTTTCTTT.

The V call is TRBV6-5, the J call TRBJ1-1; D ambiguous. Germline assignment: CDR1 MNHEY and CDR2 SVGAGI. This CDR3 spans 14 amino acids. Trimming left V 8 bases short and J 2 bases short, with 15 bases between. DNA for the CDR3: TGTGCCAGCGGGTCCCGGCACGAAAACACTGAAGCTTTCTTT. This encodes CASGSRHENTEAFF.

V and J are TRBV2 and TRBJ2-7; the match to TRBD2 covers 11 bases. The CDR3 extends over 16 amino acids. Trimming cost V 3 bases and J 5 bases; bases outside gene matches: 9. Germline values: CDR1 SNHLY, CDR2 FYNNEI. CDR3 DNA sequence: TGTGCCAGCAGTGACATACTGGGGACTAGCGGACACGAGCAGTACTTC. It yields the protein CASSDILGTSGHEQYF.

The chain combines TRBV10-3 with TRBJ1-1; D remains ambiguous. The ends were cut back, 7 bases at V and 0 bases at J, with 9 bases in the middle. Germline-derived CDR1 and CDR2 are ENHRY and SYGVKD. The CDR3 contains 13 residues. This chain's CDR3 is CAITGGLNTEAFF. CDR3 DNA: TGTGCCATCACGGGCGGTTTGAACACTGAAGCTTTCTTT.

The genes are TRBV5-1 and TRBJ1-1; D remains unclear. Trimming left V 0 bases short and J 1 base short, with 7 bases between. CDR1 and CDR2 from the germline V gene are SGHRS and YFSETQ. CDR3 length equals 14 residues. The CDR3 loop reads CASSLDIWNTEAFF. The CDR3 DNA reads TGCGCCAGCAGCTTGGACATTTGGAACACTGAAGCTTTCTTT.

This chain joins TRBV19 and TRBJ2-5; the D is unclear. Deletions cut 4 bases from V and 5 bases from J, with 20 bases between. Germline assignment: CDR1 LNHDA and CDR2 SQIVND (reference sequence). This CDR3 is 16 amino acids long. CDR3 sequence reads: CASSNRALRTYETQYF. CDR3 coding DNA: TGTGCCAGTAGTAACCGGGCACTAAGAACCTATGAGACCCAGTACTTC. Combining the CDR3 with reference TRBV19 and TRBJ2-5 gives the whole variable domain DGGITQSPKYLFRKEGQNVTLSCEQNLNHDAMYWYRQDPGQGLRLIYYSQIVNDFQKGDIAEGYSVSREKKESFPLTVTSAQKNPTAFYLCASSNRALRTYETQYFGPGTRLLVL.

The chain employs TRBV5-1 and TRBJ2-5; D unclear. V was cut by 0 bases and J by 3 bases, with 6 bases left in between. CDR3 length: 13 residues. Germline loops: CDR1 SGHRS, CDR2 YFSETQ. The CDR3 sequence: CASSLGSEETQYF. CDR3 sequence (DNA): TGCGCCAGCAGCTTGGGGTCCGAAGAGACCCAGTACTTC.

The chain has TRBV7-9 and TRBJ2-3; D gene unclear. Germline V CDR1 and CDR2: SEHNR, FQNEAQ (reference sequence). The CDR3 has 15 residues. Trimming stripped 4 bases from V and 2 bases from J, with 13 bases between. The CDR3 DNA follows: TGTGCCAGCAGCTACGCGCGAACATTCACAGATACGCAGTATTTT. Protein: CASSYARTFTDTQYF.

The gene calls are TRBV10-1 and TRBJ2-7; D is possibly TRBD1 (6 bases). Germline V CDR1 and CDR2: WNHNN, SYGVQD (reference sequence). This CDR3 comprises 14 residues. V lost 9 bases to trimming and J lost 6 bases, with 21 bases between them. Here the CDR3 DNA reads TGCGCCAGAGACGACAGGTTTCGTCTTCCCGAGCAGTACTTC. As protein: CARDDRFRLPEQYF.

The J gene is TRBJ1-1, the V gene TRBV4-1, with TRBD1 identical over 7 bases. CDR3 size: 16 residues. The V gene end was trimmed by 5 bases and the J gene end by 0 bases; junction bases not matched to a gene: 9. From germline, CDR1 is MGHRA and CDR2 YSYEKL. Written as DNA, the CDR3 is TGCGCCAGCAGCGGCCGGGACAGAAATTTGAACACTGAAGCTTTCTTT. It is translated as CASSGRDRNLNTEAFF.

The chain uses TRBV29-1 and TRBJ2-7; 7 bases are shared with TRBD1. The CDR3 runs to 14 residues. V lost 6 bases, J lost 2 bases, and 10 bases stayed unmatched. Per the germline V gene, CDR1 is SQVTM and CDR2 is ANQGSEA. The CDR3 nucleotides are TGCAGCGTCGCCACAGGGGTGCCCCCCTACGAGCAGTACTTC. Translating gives CSVATGVPPYEQYF.

The V gene is TRBV4-2, the J gene TRBJ2-7, with TRBD2 matching over 14 bases. J was trimmed by 0 bases and V by 4 bases; bases with no gene match: 11. Germline loops: CDR1 LGHNA, CDR2 YNFKEQ. The CDR3 extends over 19 amino acids. The DNA of the CDR3 is TGTGCCAGCAGCCTCTCCAGGAGACTAGCGGGAGGGAGCTCCTACGAGCAGTACTTC. Protein sequence: CASSLSRRLAGGSSYEQYF.